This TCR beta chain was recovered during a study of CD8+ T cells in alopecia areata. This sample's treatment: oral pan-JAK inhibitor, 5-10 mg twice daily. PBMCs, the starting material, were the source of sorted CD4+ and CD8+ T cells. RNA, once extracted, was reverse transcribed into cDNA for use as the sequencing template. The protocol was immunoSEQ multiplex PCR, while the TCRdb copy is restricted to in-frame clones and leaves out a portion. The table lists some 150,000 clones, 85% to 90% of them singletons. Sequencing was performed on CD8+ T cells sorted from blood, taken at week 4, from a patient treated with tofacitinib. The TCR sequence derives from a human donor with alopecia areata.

CDR3 sequence: CASSQVRGGYEQYF. Written as DNA, the CDR3 is TGCGCCAGCAGCCAAGTAAGGGGAGGGTACGAGCAGTACTTC. This rearrangement joins TRBV4-1 to TRBJ2-7, with 7 positions matching TRBD2. There are 14 residues in the CDR3. Per the germline V gene, CDR1 is MGHRA and CDR2 is YSYEKL. Trimming took 1 base from V and 4 from J; bases not matched to a gene: 4.